This entry concerns a single TCR beta chain. Some clones are missing from TCRdb's copy, which holds only in-frame ones; the method was immunoSEQ multiplex PCR. The top ten hold 1% to 1.3% of the sample, which has hundreds of thousands of clones, 85% to 90% seen once. The CDR3 length is 14 residues. V lost 6 bases to trimming and J lost 5 bases; unmatched junction nucleotides: 9. Germline CDR1 SGHRS, CDR2 YFSETQ. This entry belongs to a study of blood T cell repertoires in COVID-19. Participant-given clinical history determined each cohort assignment. This TCR was recovered from a man younger than 45 who had recovered from COVID-19. The sequencing sample was made of PBMCs or T cells enriched from blood (not recorded which). V is TRBV5-1 and J is TRBJ2-5, with 8 bases aligning to TRBD1. CDR3 protein: CASTSGGTGETQYF. CDR3 nucleotides: TGCGCCAGCACCTCGGGTGGGACAGGCGAGACCCAGTACTTC.